This T cell receptor beta chain was recovered during a study of blood T cell repertoires in COVID-19. Repertoires were generated with immunoSEQ multiplex PCR, while TCRdb's copy carries only in-frame clones and drops some. Seen here are roughly 68,000 clones, under 85% observed once, and the top ten hold approximately 10%. Germline CDR1 and CDR2: SGHRS and YFSETQ. V dropped 4 bases and J dropped 0 bases, with 13 bases sitting between them. The CDR3 loop spans 16 amino acids. This rearrangement joins TRBV5-1 to TRBJ2-2; tentatively, D is TRBD1 (6 bases). The clonotype was recovered from a woman aged 45-60 years with acute or convalescent COVID-19. Sequencing was performed on peripheral blood. The CDR3 reads CASSPRDTANTGELFF. CDR3 DNA sequence: TGCGCCAGCAGCCCCCGGGACACCGCGAACACCGGGGAGCTGTTTTTT.